A selection of T cell receptor beta chains follows, all from one sample in a study of blood T cell repertoires in COVID-19. Some clones are missing from TCRdb's copy, which holds only in-frame ones; the method was immunoSEQ multiplex PCR. The profile covers roughly 160,000 clones, with approximately 83% appearing a single time and 13% taken by the ten largest. The material sequenced was PBMCs or T cells enriched from blood (not recorded which). Receptors were obtained from a woman aged 60-75 years who had recovered from COVID-19. CDR3s include the opening cysteine and the closing phenylalanine or tryptophan. D genes are given only for firm matches. Clone size is stated in some rows and not others, as once, few, many or a class when expanded.

clone_size	cdr3_length	v_call	d_call	j_call	cdr3_nt	cdr3_aa
.	14	TRBV3-1/TRBV3-2	TRBD1	TRBJ1-6	TGTGCCAGCAGCCAGTTGACAGGGGATTCACCCCTCCACTTT	CASSQLTGDSPLHF
.	15	TRBV4-1	.	TRBJ1-2	TGCGCCAGCAGCCTAGTTTTTAGGGGAACGGATGGCTACACCTTC	CASSLVFRGTDGYTF
once	18	TRBV9	TRBD1	TRBJ1-1	TGTGCCATCGCTGGACAGGGCCTAACCGCGAAACGAGGCGCTGAAGCTTTCTTT	CAIAGQGLTAKRGAEAFF
.	14	TRBV7-9	.	TRBJ1-1	TGTGCCAGCAGCTTAACCATGAGGAACACTGAAGCTTTCTTT	CASSLTMRNTEAFF
.	13	TRBV5-1	.	TRBJ2-4	TGCGCCAGCAGCCAGTCGACAGCCCGAATTCAGTACTTC	CASSQSTARIQYF
.	13	TRBV19	TRBD1	TRBJ1-1	TGTGCCAGCAAGACAGGGCGGAACACTGAAGCTTTCTTT	CASKTGRNTEAFF
once	18	TRBV28	.	TRBJ2-4	TGTGCCAGCAGTAACCGGGGTCCGGGCTCTTTGGCCAAAAACATTCAGTACTTC	CASSNRGPGSLAKNIQYF
few	15	TRBV27	TRBD2	TRBJ2-5	TGTGCCAGCAGGACAAGCGGGAGTGGATGGGAGACCCAGTACTTC	CASRTSGSGWETQYF
.	15	TRBV10-1	TRBD2	TRBJ2-7	TGCGCCAGCAGTGAGGGCGGGAGCAACTCCTACGAGCAGTACTTC	CASSEGGSNSYEQYF
.	16	TRBV15	TRBD1	TRBJ1-4	TGTGCCACCGCCGACAGGGTGGGTGCCCTGGAAGAAAAACTGTTTTTT	CATADRVGALEEKLFF
.	18	TRBV7-8	TRBD2	TRBJ2-4	TGTGCCAGCAGCTCGACCGGACTAGCCGGAGATGCCAAAAACATTCAGTACTTC	CASSSTGLAGDAKNIQYF
.	14	TRBV6-5	.	TRBJ2-2	TGTGCCAGCAGTTACGGCCTGAACACCGGGGAGCTGTTTTTT	CASSYGLNTGELFF
.	19	TRBV3-1/TRBV3-2	.	TRBJ2-6	TGTGCCAGCAGCTGGAGGGTCCTGGGGCCTTCTTCTGGGGCCAACGTCCTGACTTTC	CASSWRVLGPSSGANVLTF
.	16	TRBV2	TRBD2	TRBJ2-5	TGTGCCAGCAGGGCAACTAGCGGGGGATTTCAAGAGACCCAGTACTTC	CASRATSGGFQETQYF
.	15	TRBV9	TRBD2	TRBJ2-5	TGTGCCAGCAGCATCGGACTAGCGGTATTCGAGACCCAGTACTTC	CASSIGLAVFETQYF
.	16	TRBV7-9	TRBD1	TRBJ1-5	TGTGCCAGCAGCCCCGGGACAGGGGGACCCAATCAGCCCCAGCATTTT	CASSPGTGGPNQPQHF
.	11	TRBV12-3/TRBV12-4	TRBD1	TRBJ2-1	TGTGCCAGCAGTTCCCGGGACAGGCGAGTCTTC	CASSSRDRRVF
.	16	TRBV18	TRBD1	TRBJ2-1	TGTGCCAGCTCACCTCCCACCGGGACAGGGGGCAATGAGCAGTTCTTC	CASSPPTGTGGNEQFF
once	13	TRBV5-6	.	TRBJ1-1	TGTGCCAGCAGCTGGGGAGGGGGCACTGAAGCTTTCTTT	CASSWGGGTEAFF
.	16	TRBV11-2	TRBD2	TRBJ2-2	TGTGCCAGCAGCTCCCAGACTAGCGGGAGGGCCGGGGAGCTGTTTTTT	CASSSQTSGRAGELFF
.	17	TRBV5-4	.	TRBJ2-1	TGTGCCAGCAGTTCACCGGGCCTGGAGGGTGTCTACAATGAGCAGTTCTTC	CASSSPGLEGVYNEQFF
.	14	TRBV18	.	TRBJ2-7	TGTGCCAGCTCACGGTCTAGCGAAAATTACGAGCAGTACTTC	CASSRSSENYEQYF
.	16	TRBV30	TRBD2	TRBJ2-7	TGTGCCTGGTCCCCGAGGACTAGCGGCCCGACCTACGAGCAGTACTTC	CAWSPRTSGPTYEQYF
.	14	TRBV10-3	.	TRBJ2-3	TGTGCCATCAGTCCGGGACTTAACACAGATACGCAGTATTTT	CAISPGLNTDTQYF
once	14	TRBV5-4	TRBD2	TRBJ2-3	TGTGCCAGCAGCTCGCGGGGGGGCAGGGATACGCAGTATTTT	CASSSRGGRDTQYF
few	17	TRBV19	.	TRBJ1-1	TGTGCCAGTAGTATCGCGGGGGCGTCATTAGGGAACACTGAAGCTTTCTTT	CASSIAGASLGNTEAFF
.	15	TRBV5-1	TRBD2	TRBJ2-7	TGCGCCAGCAGCTCCACTAGCGGGAGCATCTACGAGCAGTACTTC	CASSSTSGSIYEQYF
.	13	TRBV10-2	.	TRBJ1-1	TGCGCCAGCAGTGACCCCGGAGGGCCGCGGGCTTTCTTT	CASSDPGGPRAFF
.	15	TRBV11-2	TRBD2	TRBJ2-1	TGTGCCAGCAGCTTAGGTTGGGGGGGTGGTGTGGAGCAGTTCTTC	CASSLGWGGGVEQFF
.	15	TRBV9	TRBD1	TRBJ1-2	TGTGCCAGCAGCGCACGCCAAGGGACAGGCTATGGCTACACCTTC	CASSARQGTGYGYTF
.	15	TRBV5-4	.	TRBJ1-2	TGTGCCAGCAGCTTGGAAGCGGATTCGAGCTATGGCTACACCTTC	CASSLEADSSYGYTF